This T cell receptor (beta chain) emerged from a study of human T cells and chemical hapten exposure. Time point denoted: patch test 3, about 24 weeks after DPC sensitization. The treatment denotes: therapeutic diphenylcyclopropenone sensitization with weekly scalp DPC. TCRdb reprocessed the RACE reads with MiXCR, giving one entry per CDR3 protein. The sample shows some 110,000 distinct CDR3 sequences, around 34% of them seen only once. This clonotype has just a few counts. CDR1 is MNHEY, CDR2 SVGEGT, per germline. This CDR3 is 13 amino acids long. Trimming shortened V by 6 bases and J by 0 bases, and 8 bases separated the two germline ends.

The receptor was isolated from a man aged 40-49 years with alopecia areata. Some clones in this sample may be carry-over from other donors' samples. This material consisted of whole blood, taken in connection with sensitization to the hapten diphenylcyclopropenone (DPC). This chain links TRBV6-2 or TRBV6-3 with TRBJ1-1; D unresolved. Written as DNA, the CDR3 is TGTGCCAGCAGACAAACATTGAACACTGAAGCTTTCTTT. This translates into CASRQTLNTEAFF.